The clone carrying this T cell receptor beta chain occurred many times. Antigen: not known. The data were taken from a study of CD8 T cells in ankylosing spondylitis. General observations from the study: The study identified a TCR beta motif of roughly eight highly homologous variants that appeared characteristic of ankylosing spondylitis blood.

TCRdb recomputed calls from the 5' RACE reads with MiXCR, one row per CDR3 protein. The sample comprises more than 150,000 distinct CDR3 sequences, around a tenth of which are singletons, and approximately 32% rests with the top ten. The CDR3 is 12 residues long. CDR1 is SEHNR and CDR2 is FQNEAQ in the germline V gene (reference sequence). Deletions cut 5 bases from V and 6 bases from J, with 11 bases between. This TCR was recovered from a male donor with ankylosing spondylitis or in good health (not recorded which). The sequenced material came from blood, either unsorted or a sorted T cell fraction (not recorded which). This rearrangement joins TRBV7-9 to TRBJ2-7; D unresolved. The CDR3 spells CASSPGRGEQYF. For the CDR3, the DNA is TGTGCCAGCAGCCCAGGAAGAGGCGAGCAGTACTTC.